Sequencing of this T cell receptor beta chain was carried out in a study of blood T cells in healthy people across ages. The second PCR ran roughly 6 to 11 cycles with a sample-barcoded 5' primer and J-beta primers. TCRdb reprocessed the 5' RACE reads via MiXCR and lists one record per CDR3 protein. The top ten hold less than 20% of the sample, which has approximately 680,000 distinct CDR3 sequences, about 32% seen once. The specimen was blood. The TCR sequence derives from a woman over 75 in good health.

The CDR3 loop is CASSVSAAGAYEQYF. DNA for the CDR3: TGTGCCAGCAGCGTATCAGCGGCAGGAGCTTACGAGCAGTACTTC. The chain employs TRBV9 and TRBJ2-5, with a possible D match to TRBD2 (5 bases). TRBJ2-7 explains the end of the DNA better; the J call may be wrong. The CDR3 extends over 15 amino acids. CDR1 and CDR2 (germline): SGDLS, YYNGEE.